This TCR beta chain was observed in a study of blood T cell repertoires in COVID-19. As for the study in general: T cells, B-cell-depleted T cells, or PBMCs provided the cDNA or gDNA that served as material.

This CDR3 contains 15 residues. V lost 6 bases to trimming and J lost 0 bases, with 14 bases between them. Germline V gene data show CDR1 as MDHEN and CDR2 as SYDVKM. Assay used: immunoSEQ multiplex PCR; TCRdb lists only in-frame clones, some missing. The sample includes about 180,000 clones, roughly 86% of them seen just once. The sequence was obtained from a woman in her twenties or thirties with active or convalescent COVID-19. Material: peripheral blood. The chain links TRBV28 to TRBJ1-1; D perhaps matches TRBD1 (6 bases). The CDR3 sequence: CASRIAGTMNTEAFF. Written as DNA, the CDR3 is TGTGCCAGCAGGATTGCCGGGACAATGAACACTGAAGCTTTCTTT.